This TCR beta chain came from a study of response to subunit inactivated influenza vaccine. The study's findings and limits: Few new T cells, the authors suggested, are recruited by each seasonal influenza vaccination.

Germline V gene lookup returns CDR1 SGHAT and CDR2 FQNNGV. There are 14 residues in the CDR3. Losses at the gene ends were 6 bases for V and 2 bases for J; bases not matched to a gene: 6. MiXCR was run by TCRdb on the RT-PCR reads, yielding one entry per CDR3 protein. In the table there are about 180,000 distinct CDR3 sequences, about 9% of which are singletons. The table lists this clonotype with a few counts. Its cognate antigen is unknown. Sequences were derived from non-naive T cells sorted from PBMCs, sampled on the day of vaccination. This clonotype originated in a man in his forties or fifties who received an inactivated influenza vaccine. The chain recombines TRBV11-2 with TRBJ2-7; the match to TRBD1 covers 8 bases. The CDR3 DNA reads TGTGCCAGCAGAACCGGGACAGGAACCTACGAGCAGTACTTC. Its protein is CASRTGTGTYEQYF.